The clone carrying this T cell receptor (beta chain) showed up many times. Antigen specificity is unknown. The junction departs from germline at one end; a sequencing error may be responsible. Hyperthyroidism, newly diagnosed and lasting under 2 months, affected patients aged 18 to 65. Uncontrolled infection, other autoimmune disease, pregnancy or lactation disqualified patients from enrolment. Amplification targeted TCR beta CDR3 regions from RNA transcripts. The HTBI primer set was used in a first-round RT-PCR of the TCR CDR3. TCRdb called the multiplex PCR reads again in MiXCR, with one record for every CDR3 protein. The sample has about 520,000 distinct CDR3 sequences, less than 25% seen once. There are 13 residues in the CDR3. The V gene's germline CDR1 is SGHVS and CDR2 FNYEAQ. The sample comes from a study of T cells in Graves' hyperthyroidism and ophthalmopathy. General observations from the study: Stable hyperthyroidism and ophthalmopathy were separated using 13 V-J signatures.

The J gene is TRBJ1-1, the V gene TRBV7-6; 7 bases match TRBD1. This receptor was taken from a man between 18 and 35 years old with Graves' hyperthyroidism. The sequencing sample was made of blood. The CDR3 protein is CASSSRGNAEAFF. In DNA, the CDR3 is TGTGCCAGCAGCTCCAGGGGGAACGCTGAAGCTTTCTTT.